In this sample, the clone carrying this T cell receptor beta chain turned up a few times. The target antigen is unknown. The CDR3 is 15 residues long. The germline gives CDR1 SGDLS, CDR2 YYNGEE. V was clipped by 0 bases and J by 0 bases, with 7 bases between them. TCRdb re-derived calls from the RT-PCR reads in MiXCR, one entry per CDR3 protein. The table shows under 200,000 distinct CDR3 sequences, with about 10% occurring only once. The data originate from a study of response to subunit inactivated influenza vaccine. Study findings and constraints: Seasonal influenza vaccination, on each occasion, was suggested by the authors to recruit few new T cells.

V and J are TRBV9 and TRBJ1-5; D is perhaps TRBD1 (5 bases). Material: CD8+ T cells sorted from PBMCs, obtained less than 25 months after vaccination. This TCR was recovered from a man aged 45 to 75 who received an inactivated influenza vaccine. The CDR3 DNA reads as TGTGCCAGCAGCGTAGGGGGGAATAGCAATCAGCCCCAGCATTTT. As protein: CASSVGGNSNQPQHF.